This TCR beta chain was documented in a study of blood T cell repertoires in COVID-19. Study-level information: Acute-phase and convalescent COVID-19 samples originated in the United States, Italy and Spain.

The CDR3 covers 15 residues. Trimming left V 7 bases short and J 3 bases short, with 16 bases between. Per the germline V gene, CDR1 is MGHDK and CDR2 is SYGVNS. While infection was still active, Seattle patients were enrolled and then followed longitudinally. Clones were sequenced by immunoSEQ multiplex PCR, and TCRdb holds only the in-frame ones, with some missing. The sample yields approximately 340,000 clones, roughly 90% seen once. The rearrangement uses TRBV25-1 and TRBJ2-1; possibly TRBD2 for D (8 bases). The source is a man aged 25 to 40 with COVID-19, enrolled during active disease. The sequenced material came from peripheral blood. Written as DNA, the CDR3 is TGTGCCAGCACACACAGGGGACTAGGCTACAATGAGCAGTTCTTC. This sequence encodes CASTHRGLGYNEQFF.